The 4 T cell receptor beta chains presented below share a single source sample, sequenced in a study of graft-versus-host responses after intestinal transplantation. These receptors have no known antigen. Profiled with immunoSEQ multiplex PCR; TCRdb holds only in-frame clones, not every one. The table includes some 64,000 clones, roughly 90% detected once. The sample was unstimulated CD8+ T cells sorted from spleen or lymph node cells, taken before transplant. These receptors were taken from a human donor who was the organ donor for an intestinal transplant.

The CDR3: CASSLATGELFF. The CDR3 DNA reads TGTGCCAGCAGTTTGGCCACCGGGGAGCTGTTTTTT. The chain recombines TRBV27 with TRBJ2-2; no clear D. The germline gives CDR1 MNHEY, CDR2 SMNVEV (reference sequence). Trimming stripped 3 bases from V and 4 bases from J, with 3 bases between. The length of the CDR3 is 12 residues.

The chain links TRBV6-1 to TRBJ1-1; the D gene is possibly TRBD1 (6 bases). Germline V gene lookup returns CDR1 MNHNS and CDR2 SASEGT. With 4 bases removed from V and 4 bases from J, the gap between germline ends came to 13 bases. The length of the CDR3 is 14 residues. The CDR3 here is CASSGDNSFTEAFF. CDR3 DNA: TGTGCCAGCAGTGGGGACAACTCATTCACTGAAGCTTTCTTT.

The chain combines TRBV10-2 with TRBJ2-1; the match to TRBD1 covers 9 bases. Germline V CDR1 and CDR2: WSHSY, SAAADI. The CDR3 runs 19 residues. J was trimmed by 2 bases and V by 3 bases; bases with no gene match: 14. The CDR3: CASSDGLWKGTGPYNEQFF. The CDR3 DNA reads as TGCGCCAGCAGTGATGGTTTGTGGAAGGGGACAGGGCCCTACAATGAGCAGTTCTTC.

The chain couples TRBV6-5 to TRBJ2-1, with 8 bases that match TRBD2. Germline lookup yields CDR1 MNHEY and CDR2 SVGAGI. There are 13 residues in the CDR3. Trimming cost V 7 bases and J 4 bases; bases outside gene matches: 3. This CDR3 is CASTSGSYNEQFF. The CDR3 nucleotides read TGTGCCAGCACTAGCGGGTCTTACAATGAGCAGTTCTTC.